This entry is about one T cell receptor beta chain. This specimen belongs to a study of PD-L1 blockade in urothelial cancer. Study as a whole: The median number of T cells present in blood samples was fewer than 150,000.

Assay used: immunoSEQ multiplex PCR; TCRdb lists only in-frame clones, some missing. The table lists about 120,000 clones, about 82% of them singletons. Trimming took 0 bases from V and 4 from J, leaving 7 bases between them. Germline loops: CDR1 SGHNT, CDR2 YYREEE (reference sequence). The CDR3 length is 13 residues. Time point defined: peripheral blood 6 weeks after treatment start. Sample: PBMCs, taken around atezolizumab (anti-PD-L1) treatment. This clonotype was obtained from a man between 50 and 59 years old with urothelial cancer. The chain has TRBV5-4 and TRBJ1-2; D not certain. CDR3 region: CASSLAGTYGYTF. The CDR3 DNA is TGTGCCAGCAGCTTGGCAGGAACCTATGGCTACACCTTC.